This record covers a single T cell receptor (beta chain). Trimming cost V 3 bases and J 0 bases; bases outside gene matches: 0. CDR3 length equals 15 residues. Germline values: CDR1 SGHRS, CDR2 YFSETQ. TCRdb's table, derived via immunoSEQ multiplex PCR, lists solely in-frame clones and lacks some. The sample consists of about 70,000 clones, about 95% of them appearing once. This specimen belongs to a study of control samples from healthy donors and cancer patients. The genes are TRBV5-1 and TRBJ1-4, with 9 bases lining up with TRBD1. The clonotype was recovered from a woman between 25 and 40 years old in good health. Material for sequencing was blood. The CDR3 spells CASSWDRATNEKLFF. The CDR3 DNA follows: TGCGCCAGCAGCTGGGACAGGGCAACTAATGAAAAACTGTTTTTT.